These 6 T cell receptor beta chains were sequenced from one sample in a study of post-analysis software for immune sequencing data. No antigen has been identified for these receptors. Broader study findings: Roughly 5 TRBV segments occurring more often in patients than controls included TRBV5-6, TRBV5-1 and TRBV20-1.

Each TCR beta cDNA library carried unique molecular identifiers. TCRdb itself ran the PCR reads through MiXCR, one entry per CDR3 protein. Among about 770,000 distinct CDR3 sequences, more than 45% were seen once, and the ten largest hold roughly 5%. Sample: blood. The receptors derive from a girl aged 5-17 years with multiple sclerosis.

This clonotype has more than one count but fewer than ten. The chain couples TRBV2 to TRBJ2-1, with 9 nucleotides matching TRBD2. V lost 2 bases and J lost 6; bases outside the gene matches: 5. In germline, CDR1 is SNHLY, CDR2 FYNNEI. This CDR3 region has 15 residues. The chain's CDR3 is CASSEKGLAPNEQFF. DNA for the CDR3: TGTGCCAGCAGTGAAAAGGGACTAGCCCCCAATGAGCAGTTCTTC.

The chain uses TRBV12-3 or TRBV12-4 and TRBJ2-2; D is possibly TRBD1 (5 bases). Trimming left V 3 bases short and J 1 base short, with 6 bases between. There are 14 residues in the CDR3. The CDR3, as DNA: TGTGCCAGCAGTTTCGACAGGAACACCGGGGAGCTGTTTTTT. It codes for CASSFDRNTGELFF.

The table lists this clonotype with a few counts. The J gene is TRBJ2-4, the V gene TRBV6-2 or TRBV6-3; 10 bases are a match to TRBD1. Germline-derived CDR1 and CDR2 are MNHEY and SVGEGT. The CDR3 is made up of 16 amino acids. The V and J ends lost 7 bases and 7 bases, in that order; junction bases with no gene match: 13. Here the CDR3 DNA reads TGTGCCAGCACCCAAGGGATGACAGGGGGCACGAACATTCAGTACTTC. This translates into CASTQGMTGGTNIQYF.

J is TRBJ1-1 and V is TRBV14; 8 bases align to TRBD1. CDR3 length: 17 amino acids. V lost 2 bases, J lost 1 base, and 9 bases stayed unmatched. Germline CDR1 is SGHDN and CDR2 is FVKESK. In nucleotides, the CDR3 is TGTGCCAGCAGCCAACCAAAGACAGGGGCTGGGAACACTGAAGCTTTCTTT. Protein sequence: CASSQPKTGAGNTEAFF.

The rearrangement uses TRBV12-3 or TRBV12-4 and TRBJ2-1; D call uncertain. CDR3 length: 12 amino acids. The germline V and J ends were trimmed by 2 bases and 10 bases, with 9 bases remaining between them. CDR3 in amino acids: CASSLLVGEQFF. The CDR3 nucleotides are TGTGCCAGCAGTTTATTAGTCGGCGAGCAGTTCTTC.

The V gene is TRBV10-2, the J gene TRBJ1-5, with D uncertain. CDR1 is WSHSY and CDR2 is SAAADI in the germline V gene. This CDR3 region has 13 residues. Trimming left V 8 bases short and J 9 bases short, with 17 bases between. In DNA form, the CDR3 reads TGCGCCAGCGGGGAGCAGAACCTGGGGCCCCAGCATTTT. Residues: CASGEQNLGPQHF.